Reported below is one T cell receptor beta chain. The CDR3 consists of 13 residues. Germline-derived CDR1 and CDR2 are LGHNA and YNFKEQ. V was cut by 1 base and J by 9 bases, with 7 bases left in between. This sample stems from a study of blood T cell repertoires in COVID-19. For the study at large: Collection of acute and convalescent COVID-19 samples took place in the United States, Italy and Spain. The cDNA or gDNA used as material had been derived from T cells, B-cell-depleted T cells, or PBMCs.

The assay was immunoSEQ multiplex PCR, and TCRdb's table has in-frame clones only and misses some. Of under 80,000 clones in the sample, roughly 75% are singletons; the top ten hold almost 10%. The clonotype originates from a human donor in a cohort sampled during active COVID-19. The material sequenced was peripheral blood. The rearrangement joins TRBV4-2 to TRBJ1-6; no firm D call. CDR3 sequence (DNA): TGTGCCAGCAGCCAAGCTAGGAGTTCACCCCTCCACTTT. Its protein product is CASSQARSSPLHF.